The 15 T cell receptor beta chains given below trace back to one sample, sequenced in a study of blood T cell repertoires in COVID-19 (dated by TCRdb to the early 2020s). Receptor libraries were prepared by the immunoSEQ multiplex PCR assay. Here the immuneACCESS table is served through TCRdb, limited to in-frame sequences with V and J called. Missing clones are a known gap in these copies; in checked studies unresolved V genes cover under half, and the rest lacks a known reason. The sample table lists 150,000 to 200,000 clones, 88% of them with a count of one. The ten largest clones add up to 20% to 30% of the sample. The sequenced material came from peripheral blood. These receptor sequences come from a man aged 60-69 years with acute or convalescent COVID-19.

The J gene is TRBJ2-5, the V gene TRBV7-3, with 8 bases fitting TRBD2. Germline loops: CDR1 SGHTA, CDR2 FQGTGA. This CDR3 has 15 amino acids. With 5 bases clipped from V and 5 bases from J, the junction kept 10 bases outside the gene matches. Here the CDR3 DNA reads TGTGCCAGCAGCCCCACTTCGAGCGGGGGCGAGACCCAGTACTTC. It is translated as CASSPTSSGGETQYF.

V is TRBV6-2 or TRBV6-3 and J is TRBJ2-7; the D gene is possibly TRBD2 (6 bases). The germline gives CDR1 MNHEY, CDR2 SVGEGT. This CDR3 spans 16 amino acids. Trimming left V 1 base short and J 3 bases short, with 16 bases between. The CDR3 loop is CASSYWKGLRHYEQYF. CDR3 coding DNA: TGTGCCAGCAGTTACTGGAAGGGACTGCGACACTACGAGCAGTACTTC.

This chain connects TRBV18 to TRBJ1-1; 8 bases line up with TRBD1. The V gene end was trimmed by 5 bases and the J gene end by 7 bases; junction bases not matched to a gene: 6. Per germline, CDR1 KGHSH and CDR2 LQKENI. The CDR3 consists of 13 residues. The CDR3 region is CASSDRGNGEAFF. CDR3 DNA: TGTGCCAGCTCAGACAGGGGAAATGGTGAAGCTTTCTTT.

The chain joins TRBV2 to TRBJ2-2; TRBD1 might be the D (6 bases). V lost 7 bases and J lost 1, with 10 bases in between. Germline V gives CDR1 SNHLY, CDR2 FYNNEI. The CDR3 is 14 amino acids. The CDR3 coding sequence is TGTGCCAGCAAGCCGACAGGGAACACCGGGGAGCTGTTTTTT. This codes for CASKPTGNTGELFF.

The V gene is TRBV9, the J gene TRBJ1-1; D is perhaps TRBD1 (6 bases). The ends were cut back, 0 bases at V and 2 bases at J, with 8 bases in the middle. This CDR3 contains 14 residues. CDR1 SGDLS and CDR2 YYNGEE come from the germline V gene. CDR3 sequence reads: CASSVADRNTEAFF. In DNA, the CDR3 is TGTGCCAGCAGCGTAGCGGACAGAAACACTGAAGCTTTCTTT.

This rearrangement joins TRBV19 to TRBJ1-5; perhaps TRBD1 as D (5 bases). This CDR3 has 15 amino acids. CDR1 is LNHDA, CDR2 SQIVND, per germline (reference sequence). Trimming cost V 1 base and J 4 bases, with 11 bases left between them. CDR3 nucleotides: TGTGCCAGTAGTATAGCAGGCAGGGTAAATCAGCCCCAGCATTTT. Its protein product is CASSIAGRVNQPQHF.

The rearrangement joins TRBV12-3 or TRBV12-4 to TRBJ1-5; D not certain. This CDR3 has 13 amino acids. V lost 6 bases and J lost 1, with 7 bases in between. The CDR3 nucleotides read TGTGCCAGCAGGGAGCAAAGCAATCAGCCCCAGCATTTT. Protein sequence: CASREQSNQPQHF.

The chain uses TRBV6-1 and TRBJ1-1; 9 bases map to TRBD1. After removal of 0 bases from V and 0 bases from J, the junction contained 14 bases not matched to a gene. The CDR3 runs to 20 residues. Germline V gene lookup returns CDR1 MNHNS and CDR2 SASEGT. Here the CDR3 DNA reads TGTGCCAGCAGTGAAGCGTTCCGGGACAGGGCCTTTCTAGTGAACACTGAAGCTTTCTTT. Translating gives CASSEAFRDRAFLVNTEAFF.

This chain uses TRBV7-2 with TRBJ2-1, with a possible D match to TRBD2 (6 bases). V was pared by 1 base and J by 2 bases, with 9 bases between. Germline-derived CDR1 and CDR2 are SGHTA and FQGNSA. The CDR3 is 15 amino acids. CDR3: CASSLDGSAYNEQFF. DNA of the CDR3: TGTGCCAGCAGCTTAGACGGGAGTGCCTACAATGAGCAGTTCTTC.

V is TRBV30 and J is TRBJ2-1, with TRBD2 as a possible D gene (6 bases). Trimming took off 0 bases at V and 0 bases at J, with 9 bases between the two ends. CDR1 is GTSNPN and CDR2 is SVGIG in the germline V gene (reference sequence). The CDR3 totals 15 residues. Here the CDR3 reads CAWSVGRGSYNEQFF. CDR3 bases: TGTGCCTGGAGTGTTGGGCGGGGCTCCTACAATGAGCAGTTCTTC. The full variable domain, completed using reference TRBV30 and TRBJ2-1, is SQTIHQWPATLVQPVGSPLSLECTVEGTSNPNLYWYRQAAGRGLQLLFYSVGIGQISSEVPQNLSASRPQDRQFILSSKKLLLSDSGFYLCAWSVGRGSYNEQFFGPGTRLTVL.

V gene TRBV18 combines with J gene TRBJ1-6, with a possible D match to TRBD1 (6 bases). CDR3 length: 15 amino acids. The germline V gene encodes CDR1 KGHSH and CDR2 LQKENI. Deletions cut 2 bases from V and 7 bases from J, with 12 bases between. CDR3 loop: CASSPEGVPNSPLHF. CDR3 DNA sequence: TGTGCCAGCTCACCAGAGGGGGTCCCCAATTCACCCCTCCACTTT.

The chain has TRBV27 and TRBJ2-7, with D possibly matching TRBD2 (5 bases). With 1 base removed from V and 2 bases from J, the gap between germline ends came to 12 bases. The CDR3 has 15 residues. CDR1 is MNHEY and CDR2 is SMNVEV in the germline V gene (reference sequence). The DNA for the CDR3 is TGTGCCAGCAGTTTATTCGGTGGAGGACCCTACGAGCAGTACTTC. This sequence encodes CASSLFGGGPYEQYF.

The V gene is TRBV19, the J gene TRBJ1-1, with 7 bases that match TRBD1. Germline V gives CDR1 LNHDA, CDR2 SQIVND (reference sequence). The CDR3 consists of 14 residues. With V trimmed by 5 bases and J by 4 bases, 7 bases remained unmatched. CDR3 residues: CASSRDSLGTEAFF. The DNA for the CDR3 is TGTGCCAGTAGTCGGGACAGTTTGGGCACTGAAGCTTTCTTT.

The rearrangement links TRBV7-2 to TRBJ2-7, with 7 nucleotides matching TRBD1. The junction had 7 bases not matched to a gene; V was cut back by 1 base and J by 4 bases. This CDR3 comprises 15 residues. Germline assignment: CDR1 SGHTA and CDR2 FQGNSA. The CDR3 loop is CASSLGTGSRYEQYV. The CDR3 nucleotides are TGTGCCAGCAGCTTAGGGACAGGCAGTAGATACGAGCAGTACGTC.

The chain couples TRBV19 to TRBJ2-5; D perhaps matches TRBD2 (6 bases). Trimming stripped 0 bases from V and 9 bases from J, with 11 bases between. Germline lookup yields CDR1 LNHDA and CDR2 SQIVND (reference sequence). The CDR3 runs to 13 residues. CDR3 sequence: CASSIDGRRAQYF. As DNA, the CDR3 is TGTGCCAGTAGTATAGATGGGAGGAGGGCCCAGTACTTC. The full variable domain, rest sourced from reference TRBV19 and TRBJ2-5, is DGGITQSPKYLFRKEGQNVTLSCEQNLNHDAMYWYRQDPGQGLRLIYYSQIVNDFQKGDIAEGYSVSREKKESFPLTVTSAQKNPTAFYLCASSIDGRRAQYFGPGTRLLVL.